This T cell receptor beta chain comes out of a study of blood T cells in healthy people across ages. For the second PCR, which ran for roughly 6 to 12 cycles, a sample-barcoded 5' primer and a J-beta primer mix were used. Each cDNA molecule, via a template-switch adaptor with 12 random nucleotides, was tagged. Paired-end reads containing CDR3 totaled no fewer than 2.5 million for each sample. TCRdb reprocessed the 5' RACE reads with MiXCR, giving one entry per CDR3 protein. There are under 850,000 distinct CDR3 sequences in the sample; under 40% occur only once, and over 10% lies in the top ten. Germline CDR1 ENHRY, CDR2 SYGVKD. The CDR3 is 16 residues long. V was pared by 6 bases and J by 0 bases, with 17 bases between. Note on this clonotype: Its target is not known.

Whole-study results and caveats: Diversity was estimated from one million T cells, and these estimates were considered underestimates. A roughly linear fall in TCR beta diversity per million T cells was seen with increasing age.

The gene calls are TRBV10-3 and TRBJ1-1, with a weak D call TRBD1 (6 bases). The specimen sequenced was blood. This clonotype was sampled from a man between 18 and 35 years old in good health. Here the CDR3 DNA reads TGTGCCATCAGCAAAGCAACGCAGGGGTTGAACACTGAAGCTTTCTTT. It is translated as CAISKATQGLNTEAFF.